This T cell receptor (beta chain) was documented in a study of T-cell memory formation after mild COVID-19. Across the whole study: TCR clusters were largely donor specific.

This clonotype was observed a handful of times. Its antigen is unidentified. The CDR3 consists of 13 residues. Looked up from germline, CDR1 is KGHDR and CDR2 is SFDVKD. Trimming took 5 bases from V and 1 from J, leaving 5 bases between them. General study results and limits: Clones that contracted from day 15 to 85 were balanced CD4/CD8, while later expanders leaned CD4+. Memory cells collected pre-infection included some clones that later responded, suggesting cross-reactive memory joined.

TCRdb reprocessed the 5' RACE reads via MiXCR and lists one record per CDR3 protein. This sample carries around 500,000 distinct CDR3 sequences, over 15% of them seen once, and the ten largest clones take 9% to 15%. The sequence came from an adult woman who had mild COVID-19 (a few samples of this study predate the infection). Cell type and time point are not known. The chain links TRBV24-1 to TRBJ2-1; unclear D gene. Sequenced: PBMCs or a T cell subset sorted from them (not recorded which). CDR3 nucleotide sequence: TGTGCCACCAGTGGAGATTCCTACAATGAGCAGTTCTTC. The encoded protein is CATSGDSYNEQFF.